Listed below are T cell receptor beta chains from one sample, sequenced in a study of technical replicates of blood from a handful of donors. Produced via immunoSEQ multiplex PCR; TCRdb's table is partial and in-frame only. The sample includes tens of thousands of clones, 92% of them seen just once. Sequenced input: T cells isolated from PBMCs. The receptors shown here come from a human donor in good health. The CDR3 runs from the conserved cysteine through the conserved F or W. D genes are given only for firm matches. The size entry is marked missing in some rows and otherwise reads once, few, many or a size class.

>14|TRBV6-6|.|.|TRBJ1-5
CASSQQGKEKPQHF
TGTGCCAGCAGCCAACAGGGTAAGGAAAAGCCCCAGCATTTT
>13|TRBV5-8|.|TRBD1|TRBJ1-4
CASSPWDRQKLFF
TGTGCCAGCAGCCCCTGGGACAGGCAAAAACTGTTTTTT
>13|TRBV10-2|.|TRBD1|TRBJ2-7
CATWTGTAYEQYF
TGCGCCACTTGGACCGGGACAGCCTACGAGCAGTACTTC
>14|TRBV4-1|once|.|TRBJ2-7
CASSQDPGWDEQYF
TGCGCCAGCAGCCAAGATCCGGGGTGGGACGAGCAGTACTTC
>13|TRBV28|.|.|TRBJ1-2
CASSQVFNYGYTF
TGTGCCAGCAGCCAGGTATTTAACTATGGCTACACCTTC
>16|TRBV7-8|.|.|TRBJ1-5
CASSLQGLNSNQPQHF
TGTGCCAGCAGCTTACAGGGGCTAAATAGCAATCAGCCCCAGCATTTT
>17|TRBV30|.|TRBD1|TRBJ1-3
CAWGGDPGQAPGNTIYF
TGTGCCTGGGGGGGTGATCCGGGACAGGCCCCTGGAAACACCATATATTTT
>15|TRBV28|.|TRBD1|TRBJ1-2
CASSFGQGGVYGYTF
TGTGCCAGCAGTTTTGGACAGGGAGGGGTCTATGGCTACACCTTC
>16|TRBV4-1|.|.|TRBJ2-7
CASSQDRAGASYEQYF
TGCGCCAGCAGCCAAGATAGGGCGGGGGCCTCCTACGAGCAGTACTTC
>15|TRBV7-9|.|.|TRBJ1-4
CASSLVSGINEKLFF
TGTGCCAGCAGCTTAGTATCGGGGATTAATGAAAAACTGTTTTTT
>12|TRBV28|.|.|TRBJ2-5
CASSFQQETQYF
TGTGCCAGCAGTTTCCAGCAAGAGACCCAGTACTTC
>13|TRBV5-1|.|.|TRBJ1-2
CASSLDSMYGYTF
TGCGCCAGCAGCTTGGACAGCATGTATGGCTACACCTTC
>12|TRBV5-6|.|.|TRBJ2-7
CASNQASYEQYF
TGTGCCAGCAACCAGGCCAGCTACGAGCAGTACTTC
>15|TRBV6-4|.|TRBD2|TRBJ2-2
CASRGLAGASGELFF
TGTGCCAGCAGGGGACTAGCGGGGGCGTCCGGGGAGCTGTTTTTT
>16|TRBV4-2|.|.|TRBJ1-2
CASSENTGKAFYGYTF
TGTGCCAGCAGCGAGAATACAGGGAAAGCCTTCTATGGCTACACCTTC
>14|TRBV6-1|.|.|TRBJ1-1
CASSEVWGGGEAFF
TGTGCCAGCAGTGAAGTGTGGGGTGGGGGGGAGGCTTTCTTT
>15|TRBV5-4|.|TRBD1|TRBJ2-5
CASSSREGAGETQYF
TGTGCCAGCAGCTCCCGCGAGGGGGCAGGGGAGACCCAGTACTTC